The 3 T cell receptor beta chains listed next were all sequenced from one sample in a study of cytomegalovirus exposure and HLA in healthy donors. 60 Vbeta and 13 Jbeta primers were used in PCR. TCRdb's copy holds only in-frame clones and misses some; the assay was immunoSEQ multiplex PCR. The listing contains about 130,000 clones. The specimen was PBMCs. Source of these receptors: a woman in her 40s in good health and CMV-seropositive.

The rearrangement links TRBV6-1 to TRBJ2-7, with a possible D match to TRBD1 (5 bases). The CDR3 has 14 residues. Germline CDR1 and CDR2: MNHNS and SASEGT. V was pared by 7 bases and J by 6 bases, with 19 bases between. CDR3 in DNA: TGTGCCAGCAACCTAAGGGGAAACATGGGCGAGCAGTACTTC. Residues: CASNLRGNMGEQYF.

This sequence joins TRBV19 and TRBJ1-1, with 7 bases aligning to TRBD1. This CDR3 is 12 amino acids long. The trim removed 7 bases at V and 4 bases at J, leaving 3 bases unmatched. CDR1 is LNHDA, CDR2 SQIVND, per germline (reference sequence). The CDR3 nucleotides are TGTGCCAGTACGACAGGGCTCACTGAAGCTTTCTTT. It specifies CASTTGLTEAFF.

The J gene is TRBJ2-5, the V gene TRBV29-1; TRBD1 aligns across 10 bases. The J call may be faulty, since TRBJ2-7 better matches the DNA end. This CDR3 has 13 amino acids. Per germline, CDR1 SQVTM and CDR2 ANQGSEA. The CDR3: CSGRQGASYEQYF. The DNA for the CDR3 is TGCAGCGGAAGACAGGGGGCCTCTTACGAGCAGTACTTC.